This T cell receptor beta chain was identified in a study of T cells in Graves' hyperthyroidism and ophthalmopathy (dated by TCRdb to about 2019). For the wider study: Peripheral blood was sampled at the time of initial diagnosis, prior to any treatment. TCR V-J signatures able to tell the groups apart were searched for in a discovery cohort of 100 patients, of whom about 40 had Graves' ophthalmopathy and 57 had stable Graves' hyperthyroidism. Prospective prediction of ophthalmopathy was tested in an independent validation cohort of 18 to 20 hyperthyroidism patients and 15 to 17 patients who later progressed to ophthalmopathy. The roughly 90 discovery patients were divided at random into training and test sets in a 7:3 ratio. Thyroid tissue and blood T-cell repertoires from about six Graves' hyperthyroidism patients were also compared in the study. After blood sampling, hyperthyroidism patients were treated with methimazole at a starting dose of 30 mg daily, and ophthalmopathy patients were treated with high-dose intravenous methylprednisolone. The paper describes TCR Vbeta CDR3 sequencing of 120 to 150 peripheral blood samples, made up of 43 ophthalmopathy patients, 70 to 75 hyperthyroidism patients and about 17 progressor patients. What the research found in general, with its limitations: Most expanded thyroid clonotypes (frequency above 0.001) were also found in blood, which suggests that blood repertoires may mirror thyroid immune responses. Ophthalmopathy was separated from stable hyperthyroidism by a 13 V-J signature model, with approximately 86% sensitivity and about 81% specificity obtained in cross-validation and 80%/75% obtained in testing. Sample size was not statistically predetermined, and blinding of investigators to group allocation was not performed. During validation, the model predicted progression to ophthalmopathy a median of around 7 months ahead of onset, with more than 55% sensitivity and more than 72% specificity.

CDR1 SGHDT and CDR2 YYEEEE were looked up in the germline V gene. Including cysteine and phenylalanine, the CDR3 has 15 amino acids. Only the CDR3 part of the read is kept: 45 bases, read in frame from the first base. The V and J ends are trimmed by 0 bases and 6 bases, leaving 12 bases between them. The TCR beta CDR3 regions were amplified from the RNA transcripts. A first-round RT-PCR of the TCR CDR3 used the HTBI primer set with the Qiagen OneStep RT-PCR kit. A second multiplex PCR round built the libraries, followed by size selection and purification. Libraries were sequenced paired-end with 100 bp reads on an Illumina HiSeq2000. In the authors' own workflow: SOAPnuke was used to process the raw data, removing reads that contained adapters or uncalled bases, had a mean Phred below 15, or lacked an exact match to the constant primer or identifier. COPE v1.2.5 was used to merge the high-quality paired reads, and each unique nucleotide sequence was defined as a clonotype. MiTCR v1.1 was used to align clonotypes to the IMGT TRBV, TRBD and TRBJ reference segments. Analysis was restricted to V-J combinations with a frequency above 0.0001, which covered roughly 99% of repertoires. The TCS score was defined as F50 (clonal expansion) divided by E x V (chaos), with BLOSUM62-based TCRdist calculated between CDR3 peptides within each V-J. Welch's t-statistics and random forest reduced roughly 500 V-J features to some 14, which were used in a naive Bayes classifier (R e1071). In-frame beta chains were kept once TCRdb had trimmed the public reads at Q25 with fastp and called clones with MiXCR. Each record represents a unique CDR3 protein, reported with the most common genes and DNA among its rows. The V and J calls and clone size are TCRdb's, not the authors'. Present in this sample are roughly 400,000 distinct CDR3 sequences, 11% to 15% of which were seen just once. The ten top clones hold 25% to 30% of the sample.

Ophthalmopathy patients had moderately to severely active disease, Clinical Activity Score of at least 3, NOSPECS grade of at least 4, and duration under 3 months. Any patient with an uncontrolled infection, another autoimmune disease, pregnancy or lactation was excluded. Diagnoses were based on clinical symptoms, serum thyroxine and TRAb, thyroid ultrasound and orbital computed tomography. PBMCs were separated from over 9 ml of fresh peripheral blood using Ficoll-Paque density gradient centrifugation. Total RNA was extracted with Trizol reagent, and quality was checked on an Agilent 2100 Bioanalyzer. A few counts support this clonotype. Its antigen remains unidentified. Per-base qualities were not stored, and no clone one base away is much larger.

The chain is assembled from TRBV5-6 and TRBJ2-2; the D gene cannot be resolved reliably. Specimen: blood. The sequence was collected from a man aged 50 or older with Graves' ophthalmopathy. This receptor carries the CDR3 CASSLDGFRAGELFF. The DNA is as follows: TGTGCCAGCAGCTTGGATGGTTTTCGGGCCGGGGAGCTGTTTTTT.